The source of this T cell receptor (beta chain) is a study of control samples from healthy donors and cancer patients. Measured with immunoSEQ multiplex PCR; TCRdb has only the in-frame clones, and not every one. In the table there are around 99,000 clones, 80% to 90% of which are singletons. V shed 4 bases and J 8 bases; nucleotides not matched to a gene: 7. CDR3 size: 15 residues. Per the germline V gene, CDR1 is SGDLS and CDR2 is YYNGEE. The sequence was obtained from a woman between 50 and 59 years old in good health. The sample comprised blood. The chain carries TRBV9 and TRBJ2-1; the match to TRBD2 covers 12 bases. CDR3 nucleotides: TGTGCCAGCAGCCCCCGGACTAGCGGGAATGATGAGCAGTTCTTC. Its translation: CASSPRTSGNDEQFF.